Shown below are 9 T cell receptor beta chains from a single sample sequenced in a study of CD8 T cells in Susac syndrome. RNA was extracted with the RNeasy kit, and a quantity of about 0.45 to 1 ug was reverse transcribed using random hexamers. TCRdb used MiXCR to reprocess the immunoSEQ multiplex PCR reads, holding one entry per CDR3 protein. The sample records 150,000 to 200,000 distinct CDR3 sequences, roughly 92% being singletons. Sequencing was done on a sample of CD4+ T cells from PBMCs. The origin of the receptors is a human donor with multiple sclerosis.

The chain combines TRBV4-1 with TRBJ1-3, with unresolved D. In germline, CDR1 is MGHRA, CDR2 YSYEKL. The CDR3 runs to 15 residues. V was trimmed by 0 bases and J by 4 bases, leaving 10 bases between them. The CDR3: CASSQELGSGNTIYF. DNA for the CDR3: TGCGCCAGCAGCCAAGAGTTGGGGTCCGGAAACACCATATATTTT.

V usage is TRBV18 and J usage is TRBJ2-3, with unresolved D. V was cut by 1 base and J by 0 bases, with 2 bases left in between. From germline, CDR1 is KGHSH and CDR2 LQKENI. The CDR3 runs to 13 residues. The CDR3: CASSPLSTDTQYF. The CDR3 DNA reads TGTGCCAGCTCACCACTCAGCACAGATACGCAGTATTTT.

The chain employs TRBV28 and TRBJ2-1, with D perhaps matching TRBD1 or TRBD2 (5 bases each). Looked up from germline, CDR1 is MDHEN and CDR2 is SYDVKM. V lost 11 bases and J 7 bases, leaving 27 bases between the germline ends. The CDR3 sequence is 16 residues long. This CDR3 is CASSLGERGLGNEQFF. In nucleotides, the CDR3 is TGTGCCTCTTCCTTGGGGGAGAGAGGTCTGGGGAATGAGCAGTTCTTC.

The chain combines TRBV24-1 with TRBJ2-6, with unresolved D. The CDR3 runs 13 residues. V dropped 5 bases and J dropped 0 bases, with 1 base sitting between them. Per germline, CDR1 KGHDR and CDR2 SFDVKD. The CDR3 spells CATSVSGANVLTF. CDR3 DNA sequence: TGTGCCACCAGTGTCTCTGGGGCCAACGTCCTGACTTTC.

The rearrangement uses TRBV10-3 and TRBJ1-1; D gene uncertain. This CDR3 is 15 amino acids long. CDR1 is ENHRY and CDR2 is SYGVKD in the germline V gene. Trimming removed 0 bases at V and 4 bases at J, with 12 bases between. CDR3 loop: CAISESRESGTEAFF. CDR3 in DNA: TGTGCCATCAGTGAGTCAAGGGAATCGGGCACTGAAGCTTTCTTT.

The V call is TRBV5-1, the J call TRBJ1-5, with 9 bases lining up with TRBD1. CDR1 is SGHRS, CDR2 YFSETQ, per germline. Germline trimming cut 2 bases from V and 7 bases from J; bases unmatched to any gene: 7. CDR3 length equals 15 residues. The CDR3 DNA reads as TGCGCCAGCAGCTTACAGGGGGCCGCCGGGCAGCCCCAGCATTTT. Protein product: CASSLQGAAGQPQHF.

J is TRBJ1-4 and V is TRBV2; a weak D match, TRBD1 (6 bases). The CDR3 length is 13 residues. Trimming removed 4 bases at V and 8 bases at J, with 11 bases between. Germline V gives CDR1 SNHLY, CDR2 FYNNEI. The CDR3 loop reads CASSGQAGEKLFF. The CDR3 DNA is TGTGCCAGCAGTGGACAGGCCGGGGAAAAACTGTTTTTT.

The chain links TRBV6-5 to TRBJ2-7; 8 bases line up with TRBD1. The CDR3 is made up of 14 amino acids. With V trimmed by 6 bases and J by 4 bases, 8 bases remained unmatched. The V gene's germline CDR1 is MNHEY and CDR2 SVGAGI. This CDR3 is CASSRGRGGYEQYF. CDR3 nucleotides: TGTGCCAGCAGCAGGGGGCGTGGGGGGTACGAGCAGTACTTC.

V usage is TRBV7-2 and J usage is TRBJ2-3; 7 bases are a match to TRBD2. The CDR3 totals 14 residues. Germline V CDR1 and CDR2: SGHTA, FQGNSA. Trimming removed 5 bases from V and 4 bases from J; junction bases left unmatched: 6. CDR3 bases: TGTGCCAGCAGCCCCCGACTAGCAGCAGATACGCAGTATTTT. Its translation is CASSPRLAADTQYF.